This T cell receptor (beta chain) was sequenced during a study of beta chain features in type 1 diabetes. The wider study: Sorted cells examined across all samples numbered 95 million to 120 million.

Sorting of CD4+ naive, central memory, regulatory and stem cell-like memory cells was performed via CD45RO/CCR7/CD25/CD127/CD95/CD27. Each sorted fraction was over 98% pure. The CDR3 sequence is 14 residues long. V gave up 7 bases and J gave up 3 bases; unmatched junction bases: 7. Germline V gene data show CDR1 as SGHRS and CDR2 as YFSETQ. All of the isolated RNA was reverse transcribed, so expressed TCRB transcripts were sequenced. Roughly 3.7 million reads, on average, came from each naive, central memory and regulatory T cell sample. Sequencing was performed with immunoSEQ multiplex PCR; in TCRdb, only in-frame clones are kept and a portion is missing. Of almost 350,000 clones listed, less than 20% are singletons.

Sequences were obtained from naive CD4+ T cells from blood. The receptor was derived from a woman aged 18-29 years in good health. The chain has TRBV5-1 and TRBJ1-2, with TRBD1 identical over 9 bases. The CDR3 coding sequence is TGCGCCAGCCACTCACAGGGGGCTGACTATGGCTACACCTTC. Translating gives CASHSQGADYGYTF.